The 7 T cell receptor beta chains below all came from one sample that was sequenced in a study of beta chain features in type 1 diabetes. Expressed TCRB transcripts were sequenced, since all the RNA that had been isolated was reverse transcribed. Sequencing was performed with immunoSEQ multiplex PCR; in TCRdb, only in-frame clones are kept and a portion is missing. The profile shows roughly 310,000 clones, about 10% of them singletons. Sequenced: naive CD4+ T cells from blood. All receptors come from a woman aged 25 to 39 in good health.

Worth noting for this clone: This sample also contains other DNA sequences that code for the same CDR3. The rearrangement uses TRBV7-2 and TRBJ2-7; D is uncertain. CDR1 SGHTA and CDR2 FQGNSA come from the germline V gene. Trimming stripped 2 bases from V and 4 bases from J, with 6 bases between. The length of the CDR3 is 12 residues. The CDR3: CASSLSGYEQYF. In DNA form, the CDR3 reads TGTGCCAGCAGCTTATCCGGTTACGAGCAGTACTTC. The full variable domain, rest sourced from reference TRBV7-2 and TRBJ2-7, is GAGVSQSPSNKVTEKGKDVELRCDPISGHTALYWYRQSLGQGLEFLIYFQGNSAPDKSGLPSDRFSAERTGGSVSTLTIQRTQQEDSAVYLCASSLSGYEQYFGPGTRLTVT.

The chain carries TRBV11-1 and TRBJ2-7, with TRBD1 as a possible D gene (5 bases). The CDR3 length is 12 residues. Trimming shortened V by 5 bases and J by 3 bases, and 8 bases separated the two germline ends. Germline CDR1 reads SGHAT; CDR2 reads FQDESV (reference sequence). DNA for the CDR3: TGTGCCAGCAGCCGCCAGGGCTACGAGCAGTACTTC. It codes for CASSRQGYEQYF.

This clone occurred a few times. The chain carries TRBV5-1 and TRBJ2-1; 7 bases match TRBD1. The CDR3 has 17 amino acids. V shed 5 bases and J 5 bases; nucleotides not matched to a gene: 16. From germline, CDR1 is SGHRS and CDR2 YFSETQ. For the CDR3, the DNA is TGCGCCAGCAGTCCTTTGGGGACAGTACAAACTCACAATGAGCAGTTCTTC. As protein: CASSPLGTVQTHNEQFF. The whole variable domain, remainder taken from reference TRBV5-1 and TRBJ2-1, is KAGVTQTPRYLIKTRGQQVTLSCSPISGHRSVSWYQQTPGQGLQFLFEYFSETQRNKGNFPGRFSGRQFSNSRSEMNVSTLELGDSALYLCASSPLGTVQTHNEQFFGPGTRLTVL.

This clone was recorded a few times. The same CDR3 is also encoded by other DNA sequences in this sample. This chain joins TRBV28 and TRBJ2-7; 14 bases match TRBD2. The CDR3 contains 15 residues. Germline CDR1 MDHEN, CDR2 SYDVKM. V shed 6 bases and J 4 bases; nucleotides not matched to a gene: 5. DNA for the CDR3: TGTGCCAGCAGATCCGGGACTAGCGGGAGTTACGAGCAGTACTTC. Translating it yields CASRSGTSGSYEQYF.

In its sample, this clone was seen a few times. V gene TRBV28 combines with J gene TRBJ1-3, with D uncertain. The CDR3 is 14 residues long. The germline V gene encodes CDR1 MDHEN and CDR2 SYDVKM. V was shortened by 7 bases and J by 0 bases, with 10 bases between the two germline ends. CDR3: CASTPRSSGNTIYF. The CDR3 DNA is TGTGCCAGCACCCCACGGAGCTCTGGAAACACCATATATTTT.

This clone was found a few times. The rearrangement links TRBV19 to TRBJ2-5; possible D gene TRBD2, 6 bases. V lost 5 bases and J lost 5, with 18 bases in between. This CDR3 spans 15 amino acids. From germline, CDR1 is LNHDA and CDR2 SQIVND (reference sequence). In nucleotides, the CDR3 is TGTGCCAGTAGTCTCCCCGGAGGGGCCAGGGAGACCCAGTACTTC. This sequence encodes CASSLPGGARETQYF. Combining the CDR3 with reference TRBV19 and TRBJ2-5 gives the whole variable domain DGGITQSPKYLFRKEGQNVTLSCEQNLNHDAMYWYRQDPGQGLRLIYYSQIVNDFQKGDIAEGYSVSREKKESFPLTVTSAQKNPTAFYLCASSLPGGARETQYFGPGTRLLVL.

The J gene is TRBJ1-5, the V gene TRBV28; weak D call: TRBD1 (6 bases). V was trimmed by 6 bases and J by 6 bases, leaving 9 bases between them. Germline values: CDR1 MDHEN, CDR2 SYDVKM. The CDR3 sequence is 12 residues long. The CDR3 DNA follows: TGTGCCAGCAGCTACAGGGCTCAGCCCCAGCATTTT. Protein product: CASSYRAQPQHF. The full variable domain, with the rest looked up from reference TRBV28 and TRBJ1-5, is DVKVTQSSRYLVKRTGEKVFLECVQDMDHENMFWYRQDPGLGLRLIYFSYDVKMKEKGDIPEGYSVSREKKERFSLILESASTNQTSMYLCASSYRAQPQHFGDGTRLSIL.